These T cell receptor beta chains were read from a single sample in a study of neurological immune-mediated disorders. TCRdb reanalysed the 5' RACE reads using MiXCR and keeps one entry per CDR3 protein. The data hold around 50,000 distinct CDR3 sequences, with roughly 3.8% observed a single time. Material for sequencing was PBMCs. The receptors originated from a man in his sixties with multiple sclerosis. Both conserved end residues are part of each CDR3. The order of the fields is clone size, CDR3 length, D gene, J gene, V gene, CDR3 DNA, CDR3 protein. A D gene is named only where the DNA matches it firmly. Not every row has a clone size; where given, it reads once, few, many or a size class.

clone_size: many
cdr3_length: 15
d_call: TRBD2
j_call: TRBJ2-7
v_call: TRBV11-1
cdr3_nt: TGTGCCAGCAGCTTAACGGACGGGAGGTTCCACGAGCAGTACTTC
cdr3_aa: CASSLTDGRFHEQYF

clone_size: many
cdr3_length: 14
d_call: -
j_call: TRBJ2-2
v_call: TRBV3-1
cdr3_nt: TGTGCCAGCAGCCAAGAATCCAGGACCGGGGAGCTGTTTTTT
cdr3_aa: CASSQESRTGELFF

clone_size: many
cdr3_length: 13
d_call: -
j_call: TRBJ2-5
v_call: TRBV5-1
cdr3_nt: TGCGCCAGCTCTCAGGGGGGCCAAGAGACCCAGTACTTC
cdr3_aa: CASSQGGQETQYF

clone_size: few
cdr3_length: 13
d_call: -
j_call: TRBJ2-7
v_call: TRBV28
cdr3_nt: TGTGCCAGCATACTGGGAGGGGGCGACGAGCAGTACTTC
cdr3_aa: CASILGGGDEQYF

clone_size: -
cdr3_length: 19
d_call: -
j_call: TRBJ2-7
v_call: TRBV4-1
cdr3_nt: TGCGCCAGCAGCCAAGATCTTAAAGTGAGGACGTTCTTCTCCTACGAGCAGTACTTC
cdr3_aa: CASSQDLKVRTFFSYEQYF

clone_size: many
cdr3_length: 14
d_call: -
j_call: TRBJ2-3
v_call: TRBV5-1
cdr3_nt: TGCGCCAGCAGCGAAACCGGGGTTTCAGATACGCAGTATTTT
cdr3_aa: CASSETGVSDTQYF

clone_size: many
cdr3_length: 21
d_call: TRBD2
j_call: TRBJ2-1
v_call: TRBV27
cdr3_nt: TGTGCCAGCAGTCCCATATCCCCCTGGGCGGGAGGGGGTGACGGGGAGAATGAGCAGTTCTTC
cdr3_aa: CASSPISPWAGGGDGENEQFF

clone_size: many
cdr3_length: 15
d_call: -
j_call: TRBJ1-3
v_call: TRBV28
cdr3_nt: TGTGCCAGCAGTTTAAAGGGATTTGGCGGAAACACCATATATTTT
cdr3_aa: CASSLKGFGGNTIYF

clone_size: many
cdr3_length: 12
d_call: -
j_call: TRBJ2-7
v_call: TRBV20-1
cdr3_nt: TGCAGTGCCCAAGGCGGCGGGTACGAGCAGTACTTC
cdr3_aa: CSAQGGGYEQYF

clone_size: many
cdr3_length: 12
d_call: TRBD2
j_call: TRBJ2-7
v_call: TRBV29-1
cdr3_nt: TGCAGCGCGCGGGGGGCAACCTACGAGCAGTACTTC
cdr3_aa: CSARGATYEQYF

clone_size: many
cdr3_length: 14
d_call: -
j_call: TRBJ1-5
v_call: TRBV6-5
cdr3_nt: TGTGCCAGCCTTACAGGGTGTAGGTATCAGCCCCAGCATTTT
cdr3_aa: CASLTGCRYQPQHF

clone_size: many
cdr3_length: 18
d_call: -
j_call: TRBJ2-6
v_call: TRBV5-6
cdr3_nt: TGTGCCAGCAGCCGCCAAACCCAGGGAAGGGATGGGGCCAACGTCCTGACTTTC
cdr3_aa: CASSRQTQGRDGANVLTF

clone_size: few
cdr3_length: 13
d_call: -
j_call: TRBJ1-1
v_call: TRBV6-5
cdr3_nt: TGTGCCAGCAGTTACCAGGGTGGCACTGAAGCTTTCTTT
cdr3_aa: CASSYQGGTEAFF

clone_size: many
cdr3_length: 14
d_call: -
j_call: TRBJ2-2
v_call: TRBV20-1
cdr3_nt: TGCAGTGCTATGAGGGGGACGAACACCGGGGAGCTGTTTTTT
cdr3_aa: CSAMRGTNTGELFF

clone_size: -
cdr3_length: 12
d_call: -
j_call: TRBJ2-5
v_call: TRBV18
cdr3_nt: TGTGCCAGCTCACCACCGGGAGAGACCCAGTACTTC
cdr3_aa: CASSPPGETQYF

clone_size: many
cdr3_length: 13
d_call: TRBD2
j_call: TRBJ2-1
v_call: TRBV20-1
cdr3_nt: TGCAGTCAAGACGGGAGGGCCTCCAATGAGCAGTTCTTC
cdr3_aa: CSQDGRASNEQFF

clone_size: many
cdr3_length: 11
d_call: -
j_call: TRBJ1-5
v_call: TRBV12-3/TRBV12-4
cdr3_nt: TGTGCCAGCAGTTTGAATCAGCCCCAGCATTTT
cdr3_aa: CASSLNQPQHF

clone_size: -
cdr3_length: 14
d_call: TRBD2
j_call: TRBJ2-7
v_call: TRBV20-1
cdr3_nt: TGCAGTTCCCACCTAGCCGGGAGGGCCGCTGAGCAGTACTTC
cdr3_aa: CSSHLAGRAAEQYF

clone_size: many
cdr3_length: 16
d_call: TRBD2
j_call: TRBJ2-5
v_call: TRBV12-3/TRBV12-4
cdr3_nt: TGTGCCAGCAGTCCACAGAGGCCCGAGGGAGGGGAGACCCAGTACTTC
cdr3_aa: CASSPQRPEGGETQYF

clone_size: many
cdr3_length: 14
d_call: TRBD1
j_call: TRBJ1-6
v_call: TRBV4-2
cdr3_nt: TGTGCCAGCAGCCTCGGGACAGCTACTTCACCCCTCCACTTT
cdr3_aa: CASSLGTATSPLHF

clone_size: many
cdr3_length: 13
d_call: -
j_call: TRBJ1-2
v_call: TRBV20-1
cdr3_nt: TGCAGTGCTAGCCCGGGGGGAAGCTATGGCTACACCTTC
cdr3_aa: CSASPGGSYGYTF

clone_size: many
cdr3_length: 14
d_call: -
j_call: TRBJ2-3
v_call: TRBV20-1
cdr3_nt: TGCAGTGCCAGGGGGGATAGATCCGCAGATACGCAGTATTTT
cdr3_aa: CSARGDRSADTQYF

clone_size: -
cdr3_length: 15
d_call: TRBD1
j_call: TRBJ1-2
v_call: TRBV5-1
cdr3_nt: TGCGCCAGCAGCGCCGGGACAGGGTCTAACTATGGCTACACCTTC
cdr3_aa: CASSAGTGSNYGYTF

clone_size: many
cdr3_length: 15
d_call: -
j_call: TRBJ1-2
v_call: TRBV20-1
cdr3_nt: TGCAGTGCCCCAACATTTGAGGCCCGTAACTATGGCTACACCTTC
cdr3_aa: CSAPTFEARNYGYTF

clone_size: many
cdr3_length: 15
d_call: -
j_call: TRBJ2-6
v_call: TRBV20-1
cdr3_nt: TGCAGTGCTAGAGACCCACGGGTTGGGGCCAACGTCCTGACTTTC
cdr3_aa: CSARDPRVGANVLTF

clone_size: -
cdr3_length: 16
d_call: -
j_call: TRBJ2-5
v_call: TRBV7-7
cdr3_nt: TGTGCCAGCAGTTTTCTGCTAACACTGTACCAAGAGACCCAGTACTTC
cdr3_aa: CASSFLLTLYQETQYF

clone_size: few
cdr3_length: 14
d_call: -
j_call: TRBJ2-7
v_call: TRBV6-1
cdr3_nt: TGTGCCAGCGTCCCCAGGGGCGGGTCCTACGAGCAGTACTTC
cdr3_aa: CASVPRGGSYEQYF

clone_size: many
cdr3_length: 15
d_call: -
j_call: TRBJ1-3
v_call: TRBV20-1
cdr3_nt: TGCAGTGCTAGAGCCGGAGGGGTTTCTGGAAACACCATATATTTT
cdr3_aa: CSARAGGVSGNTIYF

clone_size: -
cdr3_length: 14
d_call: TRBD1
j_call: TRBJ2-7
v_call: TRBV18
cdr3_nt: TGTGCCAGCTCACCATCTACAGGGGCCTACGAGCAGTACTTC
cdr3_aa: CASSPSTGAYEQYF

clone_size: -
cdr3_length: 16
d_call: -
j_call: TRBJ2-6
v_call: TRBV12-3/TRBV12-4
cdr3_nt: TGTGCCAGCAGTTTCGGCAGCCCCTCTGGGGCCAACGTCCTGACTTTC
cdr3_aa: CASSFGSPSGANVLTF

clone_size: many
cdr3_length: 15
d_call: -
j_call: TRBJ1-6
v_call: TRBV20-1
cdr3_nt: TGCAGTGCTGAGGGAACAGGGATCCTAAATTCACCCCTCCACTTT
cdr3_aa: CSAEGTGILNSPLHF

clone_size: few
cdr3_length: 15
d_call: -
j_call: TRBJ2-2
v_call: TRBV11-3
cdr3_nt: TGTGCCAGCAGCCCGGGGGGCCTCGGCACCGGGGAGCTGTTTTTT
cdr3_aa: CASSPGGLGTGELFF

clone_size: many
cdr3_length: 10
d_call: -
j_call: TRBJ2-5
v_call: TRBV29-1
cdr3_nt: TGCAGCGTTATCAAAGAGACCCAGTACTTC
cdr3_aa: CSVIKETQYF

clone_size: many
cdr3_length: 14
d_call: -
j_call: TRBJ2-4
v_call: TRBV5-5
cdr3_nt: TGTGCCAGCAGCTTGGATGGAGGGACGAACATTCAGTACTTC
cdr3_aa: CASSLDGGTNIQYF

clone_size: many
cdr3_length: 14
d_call: -
j_call: TRBJ2-2
v_call: TRBV7-3
cdr3_nt: TGTGCCAGCAGCTTACAGGGGTCCACCGGGGAGCTGTTTTTT
cdr3_aa: CASSLQGSTGELFF

clone_size: many
cdr3_length: 14
d_call: TRBD1
j_call: TRBJ1-2
v_call: TRBV7-9
cdr3_nt: TGTGCCAGCAGCGGGGGACAGGGGGTTTATGGCTACACCTTC
cdr3_aa: CASSGGQGVYGYTF

clone_size: many
cdr3_length: 15
d_call: TRBD1
j_call: TRBJ2-1
v_call: TRBV20-1
cdr3_nt: TGCAGTGCTAGAGATTACAGGGGTCTCAGTAATGAGCAGTTCTTC
cdr3_aa: CSARDYRGLSNEQFF

clone_size: -
cdr3_length: 15
d_call: TRBD1
j_call: TRBJ2-2
v_call: TRBV18
cdr3_nt: TGTGCCAGCTCACCTCGACAGGGCAGTACCGGGGAGCTGTTTTTT
cdr3_aa: CASSPRQGSTGELFF

clone_size: many
cdr3_length: 13
d_call: -
j_call: TRBJ2-5
v_call: TRBV25-1
cdr3_nt: TGTGCCAGCAGTAGGACTCTCCAAGAGACCCAGTACTTC
cdr3_aa: CASSRTLQETQYF

clone_size: many
cdr3_length: 15
d_call: -
j_call: TRBJ1-6
v_call: TRBV5-1
cdr3_nt: TGCGCCAGCAGCTTGGAACGGTCGGGGGATTCACCCCTCCACTTT
cdr3_aa: CASSLERSGDSPLHF

clone_size: many
cdr3_length: 16
d_call: -
j_call: TRBJ2-3
v_call: TRBV7-3
cdr3_nt: TGTGCCAGCAGCTTAACGCTAGGCGGGGCGCCAGATACGCAGTATTTT
cdr3_aa: CASSLTLGGAPDTQYF